This T cell receptor beta chain originates from a study of blood T cell repertoires in COVID-19. Study information: Samples of COVID-19 (acute and convalescent) were obtained from the United States, Italy and Spain.

Profiling relied on immunoSEQ multiplex PCR, and the TCRdb table lists in-frame clones only, not all of them. The data contain 120,000 to 150,000 clones, roughly 84% of them singletons. Participants were aged about 18 to 90 years, lived in roughly 23 US areas, and enrolled virtually. The germline gives CDR1 SQVTM, CDR2 ANQGSEA. The CDR3 loop spans 14 amino acids. V was clipped by 4 bases and J by 7 bases; unmatched bases: 10. This TCR was sampled from a woman in her fifties or sixties who had been exposed to COVID-19. Source material: PBMCs or T cells enriched from blood (not recorded which). The V call is TRBV29-1, the J call TRBJ1-3, with TRBD1 matching 7 bases. Written as DNA, the CDR3 is TGCAGCGTTGGGCTAGGACAGGCCGCTAACACCATATATTTT. It codes for CSVGLGQAANTIYF.